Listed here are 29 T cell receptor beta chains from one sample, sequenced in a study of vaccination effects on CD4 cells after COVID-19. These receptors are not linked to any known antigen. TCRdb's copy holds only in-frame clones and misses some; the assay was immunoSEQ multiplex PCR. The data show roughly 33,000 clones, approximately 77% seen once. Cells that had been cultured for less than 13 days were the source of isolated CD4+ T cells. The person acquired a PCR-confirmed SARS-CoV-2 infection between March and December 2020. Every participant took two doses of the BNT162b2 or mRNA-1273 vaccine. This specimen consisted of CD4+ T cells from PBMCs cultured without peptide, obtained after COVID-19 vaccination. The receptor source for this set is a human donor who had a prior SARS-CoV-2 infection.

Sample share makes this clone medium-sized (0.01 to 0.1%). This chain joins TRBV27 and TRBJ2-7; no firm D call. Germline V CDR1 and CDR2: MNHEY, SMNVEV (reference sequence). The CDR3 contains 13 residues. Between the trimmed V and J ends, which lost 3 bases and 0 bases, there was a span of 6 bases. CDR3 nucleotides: TGTGCCAGCAGTTTTTCAAACTCCTACGAGCAGTACTTC. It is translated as CASSFSNSYEQYF.

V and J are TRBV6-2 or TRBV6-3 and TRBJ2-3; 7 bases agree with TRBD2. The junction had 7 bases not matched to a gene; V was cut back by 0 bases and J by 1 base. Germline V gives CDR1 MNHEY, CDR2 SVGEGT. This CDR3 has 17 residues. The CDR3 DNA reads TGTGCCAGCAGTTACTCGAGGGGAGGGTCGGGCACAGATACGCAGTATTTT. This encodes CASSYSRGGSGTDTQYF.

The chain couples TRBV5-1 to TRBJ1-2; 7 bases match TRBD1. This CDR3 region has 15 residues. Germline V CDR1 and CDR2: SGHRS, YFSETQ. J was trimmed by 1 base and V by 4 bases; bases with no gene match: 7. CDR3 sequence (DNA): TGCGCCAGCAGCGCGGGACAGAGATATAACTATGGCTACACCTTC. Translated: CASSAGQRYNYGYTF.

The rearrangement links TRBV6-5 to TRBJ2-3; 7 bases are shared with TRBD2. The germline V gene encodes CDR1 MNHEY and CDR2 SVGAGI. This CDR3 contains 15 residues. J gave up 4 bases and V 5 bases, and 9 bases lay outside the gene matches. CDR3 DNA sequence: TGTGCCAGCAGTCAATGGGGGAGGGCAGCAGATACGCAGTATTTT. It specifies CASSQWGRAADTQYF.

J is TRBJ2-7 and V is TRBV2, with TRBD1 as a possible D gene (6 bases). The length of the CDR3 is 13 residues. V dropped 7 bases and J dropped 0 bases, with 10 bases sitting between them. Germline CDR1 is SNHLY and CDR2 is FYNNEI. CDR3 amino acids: CASTGVGSYEQYF. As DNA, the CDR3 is TGTGCCAGCACAGGGGTGGGCTCCTACGAGCAGTACTTC.

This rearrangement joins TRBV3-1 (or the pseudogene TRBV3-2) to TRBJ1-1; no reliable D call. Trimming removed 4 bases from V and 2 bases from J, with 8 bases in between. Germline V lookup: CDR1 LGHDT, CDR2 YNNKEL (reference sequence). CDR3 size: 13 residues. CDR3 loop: CASSRQTNTEAFF. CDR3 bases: TGTGCCAGCAGCCGACAAACAAACACTGAAGCTTTCTTT.

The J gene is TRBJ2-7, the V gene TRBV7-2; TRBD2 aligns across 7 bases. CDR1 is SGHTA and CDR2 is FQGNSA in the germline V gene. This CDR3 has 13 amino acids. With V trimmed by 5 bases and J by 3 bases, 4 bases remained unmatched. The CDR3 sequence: CASSRWTSYEQYF. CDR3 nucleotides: TGTGCCAGCAGCCGATGGACTAGCTACGAGCAGTACTTC.

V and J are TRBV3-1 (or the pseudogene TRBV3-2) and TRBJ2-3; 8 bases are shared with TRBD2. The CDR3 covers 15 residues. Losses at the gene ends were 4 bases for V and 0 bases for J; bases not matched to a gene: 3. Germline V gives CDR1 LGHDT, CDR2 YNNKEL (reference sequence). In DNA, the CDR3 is TGTGCCAGCAGCCTTAGCGGGGATAGCACAGATACGCAGTATTTT. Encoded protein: CASSLSGDSTDTQYF.

CDR3 DNA sequence: TGTGCCAGTAGTATAGTCCCTAGCGGGCTCTACGAGCAGTACTTC. It translates to CASSIVPSGLYEQYF. The V call is TRBV19, the J call TRBJ2-7; TRBD2 matches at 8 bases. Germline V gives CDR1 LNHDA, CDR2 SQIVND (reference sequence). Trimming removed 1 base from V and 3 bases from J; junction bases left unmatched: 5. The CDR3 length is 15 residues.

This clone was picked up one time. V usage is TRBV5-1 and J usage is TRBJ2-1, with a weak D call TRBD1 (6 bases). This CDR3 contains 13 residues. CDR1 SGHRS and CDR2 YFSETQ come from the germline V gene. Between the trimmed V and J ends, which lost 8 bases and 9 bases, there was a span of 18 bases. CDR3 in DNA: TGCGCCAGTTATGCTACAGGGCCCGGTGAGCAGTTCTTC. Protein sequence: CASYATGPGEQFF. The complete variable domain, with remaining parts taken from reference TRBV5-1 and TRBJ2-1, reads KAGVTQTPRYLIKTRGQQVTLSCSPISGHRSVSWYQQTPGQGLQFLFEYFSETQRNKGNFPGRFSGRQFSNSRSEMNVSTLELGDSALYLCASYATGPGEQFFGPGTRLTVL.

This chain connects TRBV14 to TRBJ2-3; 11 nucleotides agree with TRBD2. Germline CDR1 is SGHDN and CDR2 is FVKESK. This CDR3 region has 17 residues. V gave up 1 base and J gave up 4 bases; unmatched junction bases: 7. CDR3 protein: CASSQGWIAGGADTQYF. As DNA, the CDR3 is TGTGCCAGCAGCCAAGGGTGGATAGCGGGAGGGGCAGATACGCAGTATTTT.

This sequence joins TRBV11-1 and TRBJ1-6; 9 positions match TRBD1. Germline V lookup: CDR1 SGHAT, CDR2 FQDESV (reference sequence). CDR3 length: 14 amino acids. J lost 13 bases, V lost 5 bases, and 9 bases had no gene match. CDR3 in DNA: TGTGCCAGCAGCCTAAACAGGGGGCAATCGCCCCTCCACTTT. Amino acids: CASSLNRGQSPLHF. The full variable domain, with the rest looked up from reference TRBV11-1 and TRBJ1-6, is EAEVAQSPRYKITEKSQAVAFWCDPISGHATLYWYRQILGQGPELLVQFQDESVVDDSQLPKDRFSAERLKGVDSTLKIQPAELGDSAMYLCASSLNRGQSPLHFGNGTRLTVT.

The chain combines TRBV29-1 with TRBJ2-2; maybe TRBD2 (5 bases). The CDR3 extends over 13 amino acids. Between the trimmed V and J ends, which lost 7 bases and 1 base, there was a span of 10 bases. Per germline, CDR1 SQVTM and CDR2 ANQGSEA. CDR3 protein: CSGGLLNTGELFF. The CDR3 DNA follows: TGCAGCGGTGGACTTCTGAACACCGGGGAGCTGTTTTTT.

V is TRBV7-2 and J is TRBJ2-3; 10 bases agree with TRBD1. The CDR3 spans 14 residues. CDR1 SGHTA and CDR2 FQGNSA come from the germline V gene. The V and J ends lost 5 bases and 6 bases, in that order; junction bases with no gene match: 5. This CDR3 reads CASSPRQGADTQYF. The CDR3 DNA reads TGTGCCAGCAGCCCGCGACAGGGGGCGGATACGCAGTATTTT.

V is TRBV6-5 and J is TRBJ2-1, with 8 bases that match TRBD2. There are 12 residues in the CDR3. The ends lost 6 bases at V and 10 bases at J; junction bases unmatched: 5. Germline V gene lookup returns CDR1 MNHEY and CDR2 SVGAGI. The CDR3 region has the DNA TGTGCCAGCAGGACCTTAGCGGGGGAGCAGTTCTTC. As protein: CASRTLAGEQFF.

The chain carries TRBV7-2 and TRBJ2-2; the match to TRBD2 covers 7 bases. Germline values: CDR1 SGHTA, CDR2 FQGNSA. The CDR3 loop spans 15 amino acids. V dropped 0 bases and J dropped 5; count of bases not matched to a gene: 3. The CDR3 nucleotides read TGTGCCAGCAGCTTAGCGGGAGCGGGAACCGGGGAGCTGTTTTTT. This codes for CASSLAGAGTGELFF.

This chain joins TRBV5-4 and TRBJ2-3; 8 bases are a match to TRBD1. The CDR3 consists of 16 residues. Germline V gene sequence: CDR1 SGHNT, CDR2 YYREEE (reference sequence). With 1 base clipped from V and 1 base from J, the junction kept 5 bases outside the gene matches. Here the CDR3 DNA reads TGTGCCAGCAGCTTGACTCCGGGACAGGGCACAGATACGCAGTATTTT. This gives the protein CASSLTPGQGTDTQYF.

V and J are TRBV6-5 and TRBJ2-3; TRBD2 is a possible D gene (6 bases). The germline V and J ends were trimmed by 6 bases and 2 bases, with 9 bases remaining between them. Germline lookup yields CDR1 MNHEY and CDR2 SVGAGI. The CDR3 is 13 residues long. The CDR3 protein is CASSSDYTDTQYF. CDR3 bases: TGTGCCAGCAGCTCGGACTACACAGATACGCAGTATTTT.

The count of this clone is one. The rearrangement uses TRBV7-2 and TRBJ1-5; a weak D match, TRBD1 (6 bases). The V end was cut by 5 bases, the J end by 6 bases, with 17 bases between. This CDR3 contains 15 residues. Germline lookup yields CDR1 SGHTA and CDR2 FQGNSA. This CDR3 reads CASSVVRGASQPQHF. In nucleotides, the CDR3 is TGTGCCAGCAGCGTGGTGCGGGGGGCCAGTCAGCCCCAGCATTTT.

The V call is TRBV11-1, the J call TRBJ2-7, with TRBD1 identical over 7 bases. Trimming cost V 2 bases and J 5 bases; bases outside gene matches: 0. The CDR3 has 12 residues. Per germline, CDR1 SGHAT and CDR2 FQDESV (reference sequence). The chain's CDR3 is CASSLRGHEQYF. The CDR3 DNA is TGTGCCAGCAGCTTAAGGGGGCACGAGCAGTACTTC.

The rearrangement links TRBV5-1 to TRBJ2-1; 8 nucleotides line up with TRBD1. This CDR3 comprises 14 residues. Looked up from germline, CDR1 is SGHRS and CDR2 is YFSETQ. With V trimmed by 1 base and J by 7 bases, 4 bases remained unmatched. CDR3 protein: CASSLQGAGNEQFF. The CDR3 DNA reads TGCGCCAGCAGCTTGCAGGGGGCGGGGAATGAGCAGTTCTTC.

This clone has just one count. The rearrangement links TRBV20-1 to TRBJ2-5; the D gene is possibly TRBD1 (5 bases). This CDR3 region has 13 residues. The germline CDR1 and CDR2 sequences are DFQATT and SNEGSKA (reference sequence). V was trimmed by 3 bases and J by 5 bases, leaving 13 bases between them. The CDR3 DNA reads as TGCAGTGCTAGTACCCAGGGCCGGGAGACCCAGTACTTC. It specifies CSASTQGRETQYF.

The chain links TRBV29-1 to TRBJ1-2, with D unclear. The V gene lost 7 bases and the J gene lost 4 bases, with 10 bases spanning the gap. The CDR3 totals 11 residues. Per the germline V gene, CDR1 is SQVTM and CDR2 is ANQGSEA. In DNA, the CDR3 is TGCAGCGGGGTCCAGTCCTATGGCTACACCTTC. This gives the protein CSGVQSYGYTF.

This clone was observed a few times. The CDR3 protein is CASSQGGNNEQFF. The CDR3 DNA is TGTGCCAGCTCACAGGGTGGGAACAATGAGCAGTTCTTC. This chain uses TRBV18 with TRBJ2-1, with D hard to call. The CDR3 spans 13 residues. The V gene's germline CDR1 is KGHSH and CDR2 LQKENI. The V gene lost 4 bases and the J gene lost 5 bases, with 9 bases spanning the gap.

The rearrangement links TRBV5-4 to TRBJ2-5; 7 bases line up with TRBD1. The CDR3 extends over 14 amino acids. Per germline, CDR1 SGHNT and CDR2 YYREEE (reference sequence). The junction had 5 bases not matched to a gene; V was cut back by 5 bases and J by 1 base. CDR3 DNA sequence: TGTGCCAGCAGGTGGGGGACAGCCCAAGAGACCCAGTACTTC. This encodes CASRWGTAQETQYF.

The chain's CDR3 is CASSPWGGSQETQYF. For the CDR3, the DNA is TGTGCCAGCAGCCCATGGGGAGGGTCGCAAGAGACCCAGTACTTC. The V and J genes are TRBV3-1 (or the pseudogene TRBV3-2) and TRBJ2-5; TRBD2 aligns across 7 bases. Germline V gene sequence: CDR1 LGHDT, CDR2 YNNKEL (reference sequence). Trimming took 4 bases from V and 2 from J; bases not matched to a gene: 7. The CDR3 is made up of 15 amino acids.

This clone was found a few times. The CDR3 loop reads CASSLFLGVGESSYEQYF. Written as DNA, the CDR3 is TGTGCCAGCAGCTTATTCCTTGGCGTGGGCGAGAGCTCCTACGAGCAGTACTTC. The chain employs TRBV7-8 and TRBJ2-7; D call uncertain. V lost 2 bases and J 0 bases, leaving 20 bases between the germline ends. Looked up from germline, CDR1 is SGHVS and CDR2 is FQNEAQ. CDR3 size: 18 residues. The full variable domain, completed using reference TRBV7-8 and TRBJ2-7, is GAGVSQSPRYKVAKRGQDVALRCDPISGHVSLFWYQQALGQGPEFLTYFQNEAQLDKSGLPSDRFFAERPEGSVSTLKIQRTQQEDSAVYLCASSLFLGVGESSYEQYFGPGTRLTVT.

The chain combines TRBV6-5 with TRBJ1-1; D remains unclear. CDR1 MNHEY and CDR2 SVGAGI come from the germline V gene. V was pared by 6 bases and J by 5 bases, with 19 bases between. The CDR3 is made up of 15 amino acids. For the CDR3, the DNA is TGTGCCAGCAGGCCGTCGTTTGGCCTTGGGACTGAAGCTTTCTTT. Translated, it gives CASRPSFGLGTEAFF.

CDR3 loop: CASSRVPSTGTDTQYF. The CDR3, as DNA: TGTGCCAGCAGCCGGGTTCCGTCCACGGGGACAGATACGCAGTATTTT. V usage is TRBV5-6 and J usage is TRBJ2-3; TRBD2 might be the D (5 bases). The CDR3 has 16 amino acids. Germline V gives CDR1 SGHDT, CDR2 YYEEEE. The V end lost 4 bases, the J end lost 3 bases, and 18 bases lay between the germline ends.